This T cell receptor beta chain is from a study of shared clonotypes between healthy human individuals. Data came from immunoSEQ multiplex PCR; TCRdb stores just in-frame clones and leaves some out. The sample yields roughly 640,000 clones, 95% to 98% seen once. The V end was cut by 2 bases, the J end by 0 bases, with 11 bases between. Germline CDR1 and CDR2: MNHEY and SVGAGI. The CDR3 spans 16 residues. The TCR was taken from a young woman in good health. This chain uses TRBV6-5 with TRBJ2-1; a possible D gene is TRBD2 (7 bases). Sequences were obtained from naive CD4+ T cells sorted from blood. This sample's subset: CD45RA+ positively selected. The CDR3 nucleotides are TGTGCCAGCAGTTACGAGGGGGGGAGCTCCTACAATGAGCAGTTCTTC. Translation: CASSYEGGSSYNEQFF.